These 25 T cell receptor beta chains originate from one sample sequenced in a study of control samples from healthy donors and cancer patients. Here immunoSEQ multiplex PCR was the method, and the copy in TCRdb shows in-frame clones only, minus some. The data show about 94,000 clones, 90% seen once. The specimen sequenced was blood. The source is a woman aged 18-30 years in good health.

The chain is built from TRBV29-1 and TRBJ2-1, with 9 bases matching TRBD2. V was clipped by 6 bases and J by 2 bases; unmatched bases: 8. The CDR3 extends over 15 amino acids. The germline V gene has CDR1 SQVTM and CDR2 ANQGSEA. The CDR3 reads CSVSGGGVAYNEQFF. The CDR3 nucleotides are TGCAGCGTCTCCGGCGGGGGGGTAGCCTACAATGAGCAGTTCTTC.

This clone was found a few times. This chain links TRBV2 with TRBJ1-1; D is unclear. CDR1 SNHLY and CDR2 FYNNEI come from the germline V gene. The CDR3 is 13 amino acids. V gave up 7 bases and J gave up 0 bases, with 9 bases separating them. The CDR3, as DNA: TGTGCCAGCAAGGACGGTATGAACACTGAAGCTTTCTTT. This sequence encodes CASKDGMNTEAFF. The whole variable domain, remainder taken from reference TRBV2 and TRBJ1-1, is EPEVTQTPSHQVTQMGQEVILRCVPISNHLYFYWYRQILGQKVEFLVSFYNNEISEKSEIFDDQFSVERPDGSNFTLKIRSTKLEDSAMYFCASKDGMNTEAFFGQGTRLTVV.

The rearrangement links TRBV5-4 to TRBJ1-3; D gene uncertain. Germline assignment: CDR1 SGHNT and CDR2 YYREEE (reference sequence). V lost 4 bases and J lost 13, with 18 bases in between. The CDR3 runs 13 residues. CDR3 sequence: CASSTRDGSPIYF. CDR3 DNA: TGTGCCAGCAGCACGAGAGACGGCAGTCCTATATATTTT.

The chain combines TRBV21-1 with TRBJ1-2; the table's D call, TRBD1, was not checked against the DNA. TRBV21-1 is marked as a pseudogene. The CDR3 consists of 19 residues. The CDR3 DNA reads as TGTGCCAGCAGCAAAGAGGAGGGACGGGAAAGACAGGGATACTATGGCTACACCTTC. This codes for CASSKEEGRERQGYYGYTF.

The chain recombines TRBV14 with TRBJ2-3; D unresolved. This CDR3 contains 14 residues. Germline CDR1 and CDR2: SGHDN and FVKESK. Trimming removed 4 bases at V and 0 bases at J, with 8 bases between. CDR3 sequence reads: CASSPKVSTDTQYF. The CDR3 bases are TGTGCCAGCAGCCCGAAAGTGAGCACAGATACGCAGTATTTT.

The J gene is TRBJ2-5, the V gene TRBV18; 10 bases fit TRBD2. The CDR3 is 17 amino acids. V lost 2 bases, J lost 4 bases, and 10 bases stayed unmatched. CDR1 KGHSH and CDR2 LQKENI come from the germline V gene. The CDR3 DNA follows: TGTGCCAGCTCACCAGGCCTAGCGGGGGCCTCGCCAGAGACCCAGTACTTC. As protein: CASSPGLAGASPETQYF.

This chain connects TRBV3-1 (or the pseudogene TRBV3-2) to TRBJ1-5; TRBD1 is a possible D gene (5 bases). This CDR3 has 12 residues. From germline, CDR1 is LGHDT and CDR2 YNNKEL (reference sequence). The V gene lost 4 bases and the J gene lost 9 bases, with 10 bases spanning the gap. In DNA, the CDR3 is TGTGCCAGCAGCCTGGGACCTCGGCCCCAGCATTTT. Protein: CASSLGPRPQHF.

In its sample, this clone was seen once. V usage is TRBV6-5 and J usage is TRBJ1-2; 7 nucleotides agree with TRBD1. CDR1 is MNHEY and CDR2 is SVGAGI in the germline V gene. This CDR3 contains 13 residues. V shed 6 bases and J 7 bases; nucleotides not matched to a gene: 8. CDR3: CASSGTGVFGYTF. DNA for the CDR3: TGTGCCAGCAGCGGTACAGGGGTCTTTGGCTACACCTTC.

This chain joins TRBV7-9 and TRBJ1-5; D remains unclear. Germline-derived CDR1 and CDR2 are SEHNR and FQNEAQ (reference sequence). V dropped 1 base and J dropped 6 bases, with 7 bases sitting between them. The CDR3 runs 13 residues. CDR3 sequence: CASSLDLGQPQHF. DNA for the CDR3: TGTGCCAGCAGCTTAGATCTGGGTCAGCCCCAGCATTTT.

This chain links TRBV5-4 with TRBJ1-2; D gene unclear. The CDR3 loop spans 13 amino acids. Germline V gene lookup returns CDR1 SGHNT and CDR2 YYREEE (reference sequence). Trimming took off 2 bases at V and 4 bases at J, with 9 bases between the two ends. This CDR3 reads CASSLLGVYGYTF. The CDR3 DNA reads as TGTGCCAGCAGCTTACTCGGGGTCTATGGCTACACCTTC.

V gene TRBV6-5 combines with J gene TRBJ2-7, with 8 bases identical to TRBD2. CDR3 size: 14 residues. V was pared by 6 bases and J by 0 bases, with 4 bases of the junction left unmatched. CDR1 is MNHEY, CDR2 SVGAGI, per germline. CDR3 loop: CASSSGGNSYEQYF. CDR3 sequence (DNA): TGTGCCAGCAGCAGCGGGGGAAACTCCTACGAGCAGTACTTC.

The genes are TRBV3-1 (or the pseudogene TRBV3-2) and TRBJ2-3; 12 positions match TRBD2. Germline trimming cut 1 base from V and 8 bases from J; bases unmatched to any gene: 7. This CDR3 region has 16 residues. Germline lookup yields CDR1 LGHDT and CDR2 YNNKEL (reference sequence). Here the CDR3 DNA reads TGTGCCAGCAGCCAAGTTCCTAGCGGGGGGGCGGGTACGCAGTATTTT. This codes for CASSQVPSGGAGTQYF.

The chain links TRBV18 to TRBJ2-1; a weak D match, TRBD1 (6 bases). Trimming took off 2 bases at V and 0 bases at J, with 14 bases between the two ends. The CDR3 loop spans 17 amino acids. Germline CDR1 KGHSH, CDR2 LQKENI. CDR3 protein: CASSPIQGPSSYNEQFF. CDR3 DNA sequence: TGTGCCAGCTCACCAATACAGGGCCCGAGCTCCTACAATGAGCAGTTCTTC.

This chain uses TRBV7-8 with TRBJ2-7, with D perhaps TRBD2 (5 bases). CDR1 and CDR2 (germline): SGHVS, FQNEAQ. The CDR3 is 14 residues long. Deletions cut 7 bases from V and 3 bases from J, with 16 bases between. The CDR3 reads CASTPSLGSYEQYF. As DNA, the CDR3 is TGTGCCAGCACCCCGAGCCTGGGGAGCTACGAGCAGTACTTC.

J is TRBJ1-1 and V is TRBV3-1 (or the pseudogene TRBV3-2); D ambiguous. Germline-derived CDR1 and CDR2 are LGHDT and YNNKEL (reference sequence). The V gene lost 0 bases and the J gene lost 5 bases, with 7 bases spanning the gap. The CDR3 length is 13 residues. DNA of the CDR3: TGTGCCAGCAGCCAAGACCTGGAAACTGAAGCTTTCTTT. Amino acid sequence: CASSQDLETEAFF.

V and J are TRBV5-6 and TRBJ2-1; 11 bases are shared with TRBD2. Looked up from germline, CDR1 is SGHDT and CDR2 is YYEEEE. J lost 7 bases, V lost 0 bases, and 3 bases had no gene match. CDR3 size: 15 residues. The CDR3 spells CASSLGLAGSNEQFF. The CDR3 region has the DNA TGTGCCAGCAGCTTGGGACTAGCGGGGTCTAATGAGCAGTTCTTC.

Comments on this clone: The same CDR3 also results from other DNA sequences found in this sample. This rearrangement joins TRBV19 to TRBJ2-7, with 10 bases matching TRBD1. V lost 8 bases to trimming and J lost 4 bases; unmatched junction nucleotides: 2. The length of the CDR3 is 12 residues. Germline V lookup: CDR1 LNHDA, CDR2 SQIVND (reference sequence). The CDR3 DNA reads TGTGCCAGTTCGGACAGGGGGTACGAGCAGTACTTC. Residues: CASSDRGYEQYF.

This chain uses TRBV2 with TRBJ1-2, with D perhaps TRBD1 (6 bases). The CDR3 has 18 residues. V was shortened by 8 bases and J by 5 bases, with 30 bases between the two germline ends. The germline CDR1 and CDR2 sequences are SNHLY and FYNNEI. Written as DNA, the CDR3 is TGTGCCAGCGCCGTCTCCGCTCGGGGGGCACCTCTAGAGTATGGCTACACCTTC. Its protein is CASAVSARGAPLEYGYTF.

The rearrangement links TRBV5-6 to TRBJ2-5; a possible D gene is TRBD1 (5 bases). The V end was cut by 4 bases, the J end by 5 bases, with 15 bases between. The germline V gene encodes CDR1 SGHDT and CDR2 YYEEEE. This CDR3 is built from 14 residues. The CDR3 DNA reads TGTGCCAGCAGCCCACCAAGGGGTGGGGAGACCCAGTACTTC. Amino acids: CASSPPRGGETQYF.

This chain joins TRBV23-1 and TRBJ2-2; D gene ambiguous. TRBV23-1 is classed as an ORF, of uncertain function. Trimming took off 1 base at V and 0 bases at J, with 6 bases between the two ends. This CDR3 has 15 residues. This CDR3 is CASSQYTANTGELFF. The CDR3 DNA follows: TGCGCCAGCAGTCAATACACCGCGAACACCGGGGAGCTGTTTTTT.

The chain is built from TRBV4-1 and TRBJ1-2; D might be TRBD1 (5 bases). Trimming removed 5 bases at V and 4 bases at J, with 14 bases between. CDR3 length equals 14 residues. CDR1 is MGHRA, CDR2 YSYEKL, per germline. CDR3 sequence reads: CASSSQGGIYGYTF. The CDR3 DNA reads TGCGCCAGCAGCTCGCAGGGAGGGATCTATGGCTACACCTTC.

The rearrangement joins TRBV6-5 to TRBJ1-2; weak D call: TRBD1 (5 bases). CDR3 length: 15 amino acids. V gave up 3 bases and J gave up 4 bases, with 15 bases separating them. The germline V gene encodes CDR1 MNHEY and CDR2 SVGAGI. The CDR3 protein is CASSYPLGGSYGYTF. The CDR3 DNA sequence: TGTGCCAGCAGTTATCCCCTTGGGGGATCCTATGGCTACACCTTC.

As DNA, the CDR3 is TGTGCCAGCAGACGCGGACAGGGGCTGAACACTGAAGCTTTCTTT. Translating gives CASRRGQGLNTEAFF. V is TRBV2 and J is TRBJ1-1; 9 bases map to TRBD1. From germline, CDR1 is SNHLY and CDR2 FYNNEI. This CDR3 has 15 residues. Germline trimming cut 6 bases from V and 0 bases from J; bases unmatched to any gene: 5.

The chain joins TRBV5-6 to TRBJ2-4, with D maybe TRBD2 (6 bases). The length of the CDR3 is 17 residues. Deletions cut 6 bases from V and 5 bases from J, with 24 bases between. Looked up from germline, CDR1 is SGHDT and CDR2 is YYEEEE. Here the CDR3 reads CASTRLLGTEIQNIQYF. The CDR3 coding sequence is TGTGCCAGCACACGACTCTTAGGGACTGAGATCCAAAACATTCAGTACTTC. The variable domain in full, with the rest retrieved from reference TRBV5-6 and TRBJ2-4, is DAGVTQSPTHLIKTRGQQVTLRCSPKSGHDTVSWYQQALGQGPQFIFQYYEEEERQRGNFPDRFSGHQFPNYSSELNVNALLLGDSALYLCASTRLLGTEIQNIQYFGAGTRLSVL.

Concerning this clone itself: Additional DNA sequences in this sample encode the identical CDR3. The rearrangement links TRBV6-4 to TRBJ2-3; TRBD2 matches at 7 bases. This CDR3 region has 15 residues. Germline CDR1 reads MRHNA; CDR2 reads SNTAGT. With V trimmed by 3 bases and J by 1 base, 4 bases remained unmatched. CDR3 sequence reads: CASSEAAGGTDTQYF. The DNA of the CDR3 is TGTGCCAGCAGTGAAGCCGCGGGGGGCACAGATACGCAGTATTTT.